This TCR beta chain emerged from a study of T-cell memory formation after mild COVID-19. Study overall: Largely donor-specific sequence clusters came from two donors.

V was pared by 3 bases and J by 12 bases, with 9 bases between. The CDR3 totals 11 residues. Concerning this clonotype itself: What it binds is unknown.

Using constant-segment primers, 5'RACE produced TCR alpha and TCR beta cDNA libraries carrying sample barcodes and UMIs. TCRdb re-called the 5' RACE reads with MiXCR, one entry per CDR3 protein. The sample carries just under 550,000 distinct CDR3 sequences, roughly 20% recorded once. Whole-study findings and limits: Pre-infection memory carried some responding clones, suggesting that cross-reactive memory joined. Clones shrinking from day 15 to 85 showed even CD4/CD8 mixes; later expanders tilted CD4+.

The TCR sequence derives from an adult woman who had mild COVID-19 (a few samples of this study predate the infection). Cell type and time point are not known. V is TRBV12-3 or TRBV12-4 and J is TRBJ2-1; D remains unclear. Sequenced: PBMCs or a T cell subset sorted from them (not recorded which). CDR3 coding DNA: TGTGCCAGCAGTTTTGGGGTGACGCAGTTCTTC. It encodes CASSFGVTQFF.